The present TCR beta chain was sequenced within a study of regulatory T cells in long-lasting Graves disease. The junction had 11 bases not matched to a gene; V was cut back by 5 bases and J by 5 bases. The CDR3 has 16 residues. Building of the TCR beta libraries involved iRepertoire HTBI primers and Arm-PCR of CDR3 regions. Using its own MiXCR run on the multiplex PCR reads, TCRdb lists one record per CDR3 protein. Of roughly 530,000 distinct CDR3 sequences listed, approximately 16% are singletons. Time point of the sample: newly diagnosed GD, antithyroid drugs for less than 3 months. From PBMCs, RNA was extracted and then used to make the TCR library. This clonotype was found many times. The same sample was also studied in work on T cells in Graves' hyperthyroidism and ophthalmopathy. That work states: Patients aged 18 to 65 had newly diagnosed hyperthyroidism of under 2 months' duration. Stable hyperthyroidism was separated from ophthalmopathy by a model based on 13 V-J features.

Specimen: peripheral blood mononuclear cells (PBMCs), collected at new diagnosis, from a patient treated with antithyroid drugs. The receptor was isolated from a woman aged 35-65 years with Graves disease. The V gene is TRBV12-3 or TRBV12-4, the J gene TRBJ2-1; 8 bases align to TRBD2. CDR3 residues: CASSPSRGGLNNEQFF. The CDR3 nucleotides read TGTGCCAGCAGTCCATCCCGGGGGGGCTTAAACAATGAGCAGTTCTTC.